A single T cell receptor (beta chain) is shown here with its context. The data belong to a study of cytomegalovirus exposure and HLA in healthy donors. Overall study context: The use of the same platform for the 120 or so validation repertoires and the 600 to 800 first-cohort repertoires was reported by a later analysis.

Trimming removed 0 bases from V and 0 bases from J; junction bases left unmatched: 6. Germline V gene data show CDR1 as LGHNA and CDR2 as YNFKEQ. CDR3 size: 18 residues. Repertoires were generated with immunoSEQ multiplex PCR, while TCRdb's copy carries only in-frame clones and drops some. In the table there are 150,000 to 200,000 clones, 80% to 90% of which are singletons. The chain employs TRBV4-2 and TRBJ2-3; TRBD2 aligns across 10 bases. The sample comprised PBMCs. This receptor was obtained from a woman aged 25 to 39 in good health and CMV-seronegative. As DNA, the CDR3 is TGTGCCAGCAGCCAAGACCGGCTAGCGGGAGCTAGCACAGATACGCAGTATTTT. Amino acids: CASSQDRLAGASTDTQYF.